A single sample gave rise to the 11 T cell receptor beta chains below, sequenced in a study of PD-1 blockade in classical Hodgkin lymphoma. After autologous stem cell transplantation all patients relapsed, and prior brentuximab vedotin exposure differed between cohorts. Assay used: immunoSEQ multiplex PCR; TCRdb lists only in-frame clones, some missing. There are 150,000 or so clones in the sample; about 81% occur only once, and roughly 8.4% lies in the top ten. Sequenced here: peripheral blood mononuclear cells (PBMCs), sampled before the second cycle of nivolumab. The receptors here all came from a human donor with classical Hodgkin lymphoma.

This chain uses TRBV5-4 with TRBJ2-5; the D gene is possibly TRBD2 (7 bases). The CDR3 length is 17 residues. V gave up 0 bases and J gave up 1 base, with 16 bases separating them. Germline V lookup: CDR1 SGHNT, CDR2 YYREEE (reference sequence). The CDR3 nucleotides are TGTGCCAGCAGCTTGGAGATCCGGCGGGGGCCCCAAGAGACCCAGTACTTC. Its translation is CASSLEIRRGPQETQYF. Full variable domain (remainder filled in from reference TRBV5-4 and TRBJ2-5): ETGVTQSPTHLIKTRGQQVTLRCSSQSGHNTVSWYQQALGQGPQFIFQYYREEENGRGNFPPRFSGLQFPNYSSELNVNALELDDSALYLCASSLEIRRGPQETQYFGPGTRLLVL.

This clone was recorded once. The V and J genes are TRBV10-3 and TRBJ2-7; 8 bases align to TRBD2. Germline CDR1 is ENHRY and CDR2 is SYGVKD. This CDR3 is built from 13 residues. The J segment lost 3 bases and the V segment lost 10 bases, leaving 8 bases of the junction unmatched. As DNA, the CDR3 is TGTGCCACAAGTACCGGGGGGGGCTACGAGCAGTACTTC. Translating gives CATSTGGGYEQYF.

This clone was observed many times. This chain links TRBV5-1 with TRBJ2-2; TRBD2 matches 10 bases. CDR1 is SGHRS, CDR2 YFSETQ, per germline. J lost 7 bases, V lost 0 bases, and 6 bases had no gene match. The CDR3 has 16 residues. The CDR3 reads CASSLALAGEIGELFF. The DNA for the CDR3 is TGCGCCAGCAGCTTGGCTCTAGCGGGAGAGATCGGGGAGCTGTTTTTT.

The chain links TRBV30 to TRBJ2-6; no clear D gene. Deletions cut 0 bases from V and 0 bases from J, with 9 bases between. The CDR3 consists of 16 residues. Looked up from germline, CDR1 is GTSNPN and CDR2 is SVGIG (reference sequence). The CDR3 sequence: CAWSVSRSSGANVLTF. The CDR3 DNA reads TGTGCCTGGAGTGTAAGTCGCAGCTCTGGGGCCAACGTCCTGACTTTC.

This clone has just one count. The rearrangement joins TRBV6-5 to TRBJ1-2; 7 bases align to TRBD1. The CDR3 is 14 amino acids. Germline trimming cut 2 bases from V and 6 bases from J; bases unmatched to any gene: 6. Germline CDR1 reads MNHEY; CDR2 reads SVGAGI. CDR3 nucleotide sequence: TGTGCCAGCAGTTACCGACAGGGAAGGGATGGCTACACCTTC. It encodes CASSYRQGRDGYTF.

The rearrangement links TRBV18 to TRBJ2-5; perhaps D is TRBD1 or TRBD2 (6 bases each). Looked up from germline, CDR1 is KGHSH and CDR2 is LQKENI. V gave up 3 bases and J gave up 3 bases, with 11 bases separating them. This CDR3 region has 14 residues. The CDR3 DNA sequence: TGTGCCAGCTCACCGTCCGGGGGCAAAGAGACCCAGTACTTC. Protein: CASSPSGGKETQYF.

The rearrangement joins TRBV5-1 to TRBJ1-2; D may be TRBD1 (5 bases). The CDR3 spans 16 residues. The germline V gene encodes CDR1 SGHRS and CDR2 YFSETQ. Trimming took off 0 bases at V and 3 bases at J, with 15 bases between the two ends. Here the CDR3 reads CASSLGQGGIDYGYTF. In DNA, the CDR3 is TGCGCCAGCAGCTTGGGTCAGGGAGGTATAGACTATGGCTACACCTTC.

In regard to this clone: The same CDR3 arises from other DNA sequences in this sample as well. The chain couples TRBV19 to TRBJ1-1; possibly TRBD1 for D (6 bases). CDR1 and CDR2 (germline): LNHDA, SQIVND (reference sequence). This CDR3 is 12 amino acids long. The V and J ends lost 6 bases and 1 base respectively, with 6 bases between them. This chain's CDR3 is CASRGQNTEAFF. Here the CDR3 DNA reads TGTGCCAGTAGGGGACAGAACACTGAAGCTTTCTTT.

This chain joins TRBV7-2 and TRBJ2-7, with a weak D call TRBD1 (6 bases). The CDR3 runs to 14 residues. Trimming removed 5 bases at V and 6 bases at J, with 17 bases between. Germline lookup yields CDR1 SGHTA and CDR2 FQGNSA. The CDR3, as DNA: TGTGCCAGCAGCCGGACCCAGGGGTTCCGCGAGCAGTACTTC. Translation gives CASSRTQGFREQYF. Complete variable domain (other parts from reference TRBV7-2 and TRBJ2-7): GAGVSQSPSNKVTEKGKDVELRCDPISGHTALYWYRQSLGQGLEFLIYFQGNSAPDKSGLPSDRFSAERTGGSVSTLTIQRTQQEDSAVYLCASSRTQGFREQYFGPGTRLTVT.

This rearrangement joins TRBV5-1 to TRBJ2-1; TRBD1 agrees at 7 bases. Trimming took 0 bases from V and 7 from J; bases not matched to a gene: 7. Germline CDR1 reads SGHRS; CDR2 reads YFSETQ. CDR3 length: 15 amino acids. The CDR3 spells CASSLVQGMQNEQFF. The CDR3 DNA reads as TGCGCCAGCAGCTTGGTACAGGGGATGCAAAATGAGCAGTTCTTC.

J is TRBJ2-7 and V is TRBV6-5, with D uncertain. This CDR3 is built from 13 residues. Between the trimmed V and J ends, which lost 8 bases and 2 bases, there was a span of 13 bases. Germline-derived CDR1 and CDR2 are MNHEY and SVGAGI. CDR3 region: CASGEDATYEQYF. In DNA form, the CDR3 reads TGTGCCAGCGGAGAGGACGCTACCTACGAGCAGTACTTC.